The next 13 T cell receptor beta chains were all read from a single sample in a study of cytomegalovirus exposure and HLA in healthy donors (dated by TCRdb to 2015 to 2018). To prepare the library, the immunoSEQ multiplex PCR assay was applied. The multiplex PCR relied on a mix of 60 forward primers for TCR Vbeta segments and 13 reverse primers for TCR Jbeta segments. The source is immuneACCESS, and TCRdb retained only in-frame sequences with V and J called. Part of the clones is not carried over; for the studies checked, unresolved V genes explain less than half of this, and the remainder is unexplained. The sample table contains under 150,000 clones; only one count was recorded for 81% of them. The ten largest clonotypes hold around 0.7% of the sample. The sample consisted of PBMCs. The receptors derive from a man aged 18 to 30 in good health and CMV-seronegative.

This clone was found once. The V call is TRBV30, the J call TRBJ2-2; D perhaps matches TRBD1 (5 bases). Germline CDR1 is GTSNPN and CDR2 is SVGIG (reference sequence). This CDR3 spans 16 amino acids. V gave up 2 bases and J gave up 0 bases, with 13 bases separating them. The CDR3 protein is CAWSFSPGTNTGELFF. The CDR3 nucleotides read TGTGCCTGGAGTTTCTCGCCAGGGACGAACACCGGGGAGCTGTTTTTT.

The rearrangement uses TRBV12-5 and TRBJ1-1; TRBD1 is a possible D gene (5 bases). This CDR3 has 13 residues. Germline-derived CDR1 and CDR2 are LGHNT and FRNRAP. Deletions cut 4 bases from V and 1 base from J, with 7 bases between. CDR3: CASGSGQNTEAFF. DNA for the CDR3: TGTGCTAGTGGTTCTGGACAGAACACTGAAGCTTTCTTT. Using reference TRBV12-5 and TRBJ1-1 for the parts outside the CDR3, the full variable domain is DARVTQTPRHKVTEMGQEVTMRCQPILGHNTVFWYRQTMMQGLELLAYFRNRAPLDDSGMPKDRFSAEMPDATLATLKIQPSEPRDSAVYFCASGSGQNTEAFFGQGTRLTVV.

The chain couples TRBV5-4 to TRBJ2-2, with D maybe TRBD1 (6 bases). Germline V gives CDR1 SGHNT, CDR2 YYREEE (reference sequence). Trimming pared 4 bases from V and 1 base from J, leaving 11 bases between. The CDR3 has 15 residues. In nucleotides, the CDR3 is TGTGCCAGCAGCCAGGGGACACGGAACACCGGGGAGCTGTTTTTT. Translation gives CASSQGTRNTGELFF.

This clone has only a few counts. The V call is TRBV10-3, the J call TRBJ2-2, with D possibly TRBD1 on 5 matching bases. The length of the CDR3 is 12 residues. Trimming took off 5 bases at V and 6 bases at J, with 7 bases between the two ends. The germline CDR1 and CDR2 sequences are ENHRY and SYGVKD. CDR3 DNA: TGTGCCATCAGTTACAGGTCCGGGGAGCTGTTTTTT. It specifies CAISYRSGELFF.

CDR3 sequence (DNA): TGTGCCAGCAGCCCACCCAGGGGTCTTGGCGGCTACACCTTC. Encoded protein: CASSPPRGLGGYTF. The genes are TRBV5-6 and TRBJ1-2, with a tentative D call TRBD1 (6 bases). CDR3 length: 14 amino acids. Germline V CDR1 and CDR2: SGHDT, YYEEEE. Between the trimmed V and J ends, which lost 4 bases and 8 bases, there was a span of 18 bases.

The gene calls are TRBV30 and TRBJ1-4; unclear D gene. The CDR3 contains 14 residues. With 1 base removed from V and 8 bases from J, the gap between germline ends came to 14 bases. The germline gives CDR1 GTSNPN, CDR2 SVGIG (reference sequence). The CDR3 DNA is TGTGCCTGGAGTGGACCCGGGAATGGCGAAAAACTGTTTTTT. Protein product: CAWSGPGNGEKLFF. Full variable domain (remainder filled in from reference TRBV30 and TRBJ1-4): SQTIHQWPATLVQPVGSPLSLECTVEGTSNPNLYWYRQAAGRGLQLLFYSVGIGQISSEVPQNLSASRPQDRQFILSSKKLLLSDSGFYLCAWSGPGNGEKLFFGSGTQLSVL.

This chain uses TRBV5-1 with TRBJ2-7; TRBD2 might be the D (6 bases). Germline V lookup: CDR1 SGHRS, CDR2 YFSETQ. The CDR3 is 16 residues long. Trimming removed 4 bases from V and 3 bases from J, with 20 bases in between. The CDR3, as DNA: TGCGCCAGCAGCCCAAGAATCGGGGGAAGAAGCTACGAGCAGTACTTC. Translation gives CASSPRIGGRSYEQYF. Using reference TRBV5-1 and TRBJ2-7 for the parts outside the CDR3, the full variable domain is KAGVTQTPRYLIKTRGQQVTLSCSPISGHRSVSWYQQTPGQGLQFLFEYFSETQRNKGNFPGRFSGRQFSNSRSEMNVSTLELGDSALYLCASSPRIGGRSYEQYFGPGTRLTVT.

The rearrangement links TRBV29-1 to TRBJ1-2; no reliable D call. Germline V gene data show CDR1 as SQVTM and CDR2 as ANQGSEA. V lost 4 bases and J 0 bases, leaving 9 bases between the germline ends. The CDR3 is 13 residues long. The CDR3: CSVAQKPNYGYTF. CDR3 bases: TGCAGCGTTGCCCAAAAGCCTAACTATGGCTACACCTTC.

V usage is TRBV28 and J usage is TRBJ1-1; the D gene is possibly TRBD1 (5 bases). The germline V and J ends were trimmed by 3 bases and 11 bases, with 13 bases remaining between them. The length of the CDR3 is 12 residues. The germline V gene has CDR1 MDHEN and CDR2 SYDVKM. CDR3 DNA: TGTGCCAGCAGTTTGGGTTCAGGGAGGGCTTTCTTT. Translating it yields CASSLGSGRAFF.

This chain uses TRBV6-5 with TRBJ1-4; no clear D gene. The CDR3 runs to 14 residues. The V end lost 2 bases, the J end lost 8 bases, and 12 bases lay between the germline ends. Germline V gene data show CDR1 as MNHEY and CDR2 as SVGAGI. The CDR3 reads CASSYEWAGEKLFF. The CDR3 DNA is TGTGCCAGCAGTTACGAATGGGCTGGGGAAAAACTGTTTTTT.

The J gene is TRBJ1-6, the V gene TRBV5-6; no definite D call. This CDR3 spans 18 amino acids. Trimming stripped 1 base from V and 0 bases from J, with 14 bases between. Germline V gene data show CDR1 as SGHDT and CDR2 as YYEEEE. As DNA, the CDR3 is TGTGCCAGCAGCTTGTCATTCACAGAGAACTCCTATAATTCACCCCTCCACTTT. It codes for CASSLSFTENSYNSPLHF. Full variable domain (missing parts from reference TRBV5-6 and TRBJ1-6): DAGVTQSPTHLIKTRGQQVTLRCSPKSGHDTVSWYQQALGQGPQFIFQYYEEEERQRGNFPDRFSGHQFPNYSSELNVNALLLGDSALYLCASSLSFTENSYNSPLHFGNGTRLTVT.

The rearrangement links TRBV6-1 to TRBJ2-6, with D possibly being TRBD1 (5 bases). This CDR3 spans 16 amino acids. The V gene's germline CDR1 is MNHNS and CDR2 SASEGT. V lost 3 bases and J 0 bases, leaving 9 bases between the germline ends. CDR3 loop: CASSEDKVSGANVLTF. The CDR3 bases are TGTGCCAGCAGTGAGGACAAGGTCTCTGGGGCCAACGTCCTGACTTTC.

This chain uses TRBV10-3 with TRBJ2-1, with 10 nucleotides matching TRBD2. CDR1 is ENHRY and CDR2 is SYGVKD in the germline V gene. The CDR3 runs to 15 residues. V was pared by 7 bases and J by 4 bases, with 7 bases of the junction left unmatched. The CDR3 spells CAIKGAGGKYNEQFF. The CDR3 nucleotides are TGTGCCATCAAAGGAGCGGGGGGGAAATACAATGAGCAGTTCTTC.